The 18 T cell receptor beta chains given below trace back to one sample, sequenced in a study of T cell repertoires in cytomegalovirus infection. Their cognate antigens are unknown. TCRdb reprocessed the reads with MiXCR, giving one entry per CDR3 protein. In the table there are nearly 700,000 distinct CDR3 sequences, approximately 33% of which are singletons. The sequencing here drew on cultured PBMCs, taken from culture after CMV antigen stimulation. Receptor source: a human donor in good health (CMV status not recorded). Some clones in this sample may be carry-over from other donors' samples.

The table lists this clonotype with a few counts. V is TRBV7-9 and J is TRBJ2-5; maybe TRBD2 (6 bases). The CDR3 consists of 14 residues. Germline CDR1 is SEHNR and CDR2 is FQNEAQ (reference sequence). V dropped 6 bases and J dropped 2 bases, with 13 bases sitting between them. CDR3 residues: CASSMGGIQETQYF. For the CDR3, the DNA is TGTGCCAGCAGTATGGGGGGTATACAAGAGACCCAGTACTTC.

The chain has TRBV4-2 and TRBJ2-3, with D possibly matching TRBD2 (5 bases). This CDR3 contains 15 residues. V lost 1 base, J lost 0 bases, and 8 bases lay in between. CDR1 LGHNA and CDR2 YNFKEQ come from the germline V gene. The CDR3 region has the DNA TGTGCCAGCAGCCAAGGGAGGACTAGCACAGATACGCAGTATTTT. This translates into CASSQGRTSTDTQYF.

Here the CDR3 DNA reads TGTGCCAGCAGCTTAGATTTGGGACAGGGAGGGCTGTTTTTT. Translating gives CASSLDLGQGGLFF. The V and J genes are TRBV7-2 and TRBJ2-2, with 9 bases matching TRBD1. The CDR3 totals 14 residues. V trimming: 1 base; J trimming: 13 bases; junction bases outside the gene matches: 7. From germline, CDR1 is SGHTA and CDR2 FQGNSA.

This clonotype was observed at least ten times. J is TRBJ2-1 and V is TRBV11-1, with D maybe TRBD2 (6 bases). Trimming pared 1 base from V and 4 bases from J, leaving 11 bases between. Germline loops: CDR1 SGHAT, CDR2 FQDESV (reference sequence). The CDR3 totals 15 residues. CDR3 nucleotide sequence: TGTGCCAGCAGCTTAGAACCGGGAGCATACAATGAGCAGTTCTTC. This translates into CASSLEPGAYNEQFF.

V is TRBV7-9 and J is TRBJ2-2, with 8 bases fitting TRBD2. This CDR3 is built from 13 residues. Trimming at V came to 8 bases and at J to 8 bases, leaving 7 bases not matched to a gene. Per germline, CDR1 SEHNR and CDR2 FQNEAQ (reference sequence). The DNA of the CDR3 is TGTGCCAGCCTCCCAAGCGGGAGAGGGGAGCTGTTTTTT. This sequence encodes CASLPSGRGELFF. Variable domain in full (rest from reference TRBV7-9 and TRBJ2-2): DTGVSQNPRHKITKRGQNVTFRCDPISEHNRLYWYRQTLGQGPEFLTYFQNEAQLEKSRLLSDRFSAERPKGSFSTLEIQRTEQGDSAMYLCASLPSGRGELFFGEGSRLTVL.

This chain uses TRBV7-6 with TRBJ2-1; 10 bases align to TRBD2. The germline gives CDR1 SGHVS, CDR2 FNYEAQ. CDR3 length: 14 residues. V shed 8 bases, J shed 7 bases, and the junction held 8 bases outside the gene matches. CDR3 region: CASSMASGRNEQFF. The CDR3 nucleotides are TGTGCCAGCTCAATGGCTAGCGGGAGAAATGAGCAGTTCTTC. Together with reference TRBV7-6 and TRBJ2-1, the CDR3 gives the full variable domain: GAGVSQSPRYKVTKRGQDVALRCDPISGHVSLYWYRQALGQGPEFLTYFNYEAQQDKSGLPNDRFSAERPEGSISTLTIQRTEQRDSAMYRCASSMASGRNEQFFGPGTRLTVL.

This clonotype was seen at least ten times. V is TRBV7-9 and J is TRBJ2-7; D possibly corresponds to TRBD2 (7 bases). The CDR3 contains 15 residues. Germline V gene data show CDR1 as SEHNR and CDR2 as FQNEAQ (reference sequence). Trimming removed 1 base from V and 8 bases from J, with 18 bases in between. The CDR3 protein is CASSLGSGGPTKQYF. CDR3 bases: TGTGCCAGCAGCTTAGGCTCCGGGGGGCCCACCAAGCAGTACTTC.

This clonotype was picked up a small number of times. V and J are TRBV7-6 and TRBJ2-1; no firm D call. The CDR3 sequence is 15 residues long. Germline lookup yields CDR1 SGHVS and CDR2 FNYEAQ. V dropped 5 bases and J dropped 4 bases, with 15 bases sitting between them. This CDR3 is CASSKSTIGYNEQFF. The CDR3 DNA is TGTGCCAGCAGCAAGAGCACCATCGGGTACAATGAGCAGTTCTTC. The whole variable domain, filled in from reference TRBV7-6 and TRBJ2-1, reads GAGVSQSPRYKVTKRGQDVALRCDPISGHVSLYWYRQALGQGPEFLTYFNYEAQQDKSGLPNDRFSAERPEGSISTLTIQRTEQRDSAMYRCASSKSTIGYNEQFFGPGTRLTVL.

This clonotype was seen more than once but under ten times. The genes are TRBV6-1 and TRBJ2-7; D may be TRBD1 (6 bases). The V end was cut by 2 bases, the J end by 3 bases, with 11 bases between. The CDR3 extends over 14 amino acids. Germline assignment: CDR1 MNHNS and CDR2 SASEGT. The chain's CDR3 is CASSEQGNLYEQYF. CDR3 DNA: TGTGCCAGCAGTGAACAGGGGAATCTCTACGAGCAGTACTTC.

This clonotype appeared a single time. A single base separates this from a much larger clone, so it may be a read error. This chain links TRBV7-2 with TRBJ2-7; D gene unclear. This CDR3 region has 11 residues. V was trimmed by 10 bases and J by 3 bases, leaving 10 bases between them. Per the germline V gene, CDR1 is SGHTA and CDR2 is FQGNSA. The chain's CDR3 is CAIRRGYEQYF. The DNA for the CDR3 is TGTGCCATCAGGCGCGGCTACGAGCAGTACTTC.

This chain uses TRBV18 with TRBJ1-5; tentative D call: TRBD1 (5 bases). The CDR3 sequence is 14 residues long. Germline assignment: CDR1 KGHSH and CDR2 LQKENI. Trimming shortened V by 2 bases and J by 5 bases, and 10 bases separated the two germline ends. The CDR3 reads CASSPIGGDQPQHF. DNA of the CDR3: TGTGCCAGCTCACCAATCGGGGGGGATCAGCCCCAGCATTTT.

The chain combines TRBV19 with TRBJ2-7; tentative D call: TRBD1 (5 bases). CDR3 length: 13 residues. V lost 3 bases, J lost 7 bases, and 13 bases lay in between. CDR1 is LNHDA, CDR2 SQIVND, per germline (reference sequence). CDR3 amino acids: CASSMIGQGEQYF. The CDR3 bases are TGTGCCAGTAGTATGATCGGGCAGGGTGAGCAGTACTTC.

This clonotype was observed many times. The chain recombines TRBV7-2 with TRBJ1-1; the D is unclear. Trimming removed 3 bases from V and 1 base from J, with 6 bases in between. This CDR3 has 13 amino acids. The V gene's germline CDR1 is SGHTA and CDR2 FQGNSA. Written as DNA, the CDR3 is TGTGCCAGCAGCTTGGTGGGGAACACTGAAGCTTTCTTT. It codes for CASSLVGNTEAFF.

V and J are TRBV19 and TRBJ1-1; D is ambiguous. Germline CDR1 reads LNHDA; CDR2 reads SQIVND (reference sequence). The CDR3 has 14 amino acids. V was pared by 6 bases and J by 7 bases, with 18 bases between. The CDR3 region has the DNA TGTGCCAGTAGAGACGTCGGGAGCGGCGTTGAAGCTTTCTTT. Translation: CASRDVGSGVEAFF. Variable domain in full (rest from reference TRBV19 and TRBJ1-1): DGGITQSPKYLFRKEGQNVTLSCEQNLNHDAMYWYRQDPGQGLRLIYYSQIVNDFQKGDIAEGYSVSREKKESFPLTVTSAQKNPTAFYLCASRDVGSGVEAFFGQGTRLTVV.

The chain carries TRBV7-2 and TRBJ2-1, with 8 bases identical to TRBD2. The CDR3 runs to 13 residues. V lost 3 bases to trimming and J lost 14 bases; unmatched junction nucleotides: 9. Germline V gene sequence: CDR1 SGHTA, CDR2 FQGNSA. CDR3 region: CASSFPGLGREFF. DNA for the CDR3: TGTGCCAGCAGCTTCCCGGGACTAGGTCGCGAGTTCTTC.

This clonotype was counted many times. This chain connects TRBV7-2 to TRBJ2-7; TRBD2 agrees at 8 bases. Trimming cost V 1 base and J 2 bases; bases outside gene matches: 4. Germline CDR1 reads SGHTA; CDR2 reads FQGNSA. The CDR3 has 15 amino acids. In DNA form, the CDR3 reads TGTGCCAGCAGCTTAGGTGTGCGGGGGGCCTACGAGCAGTACTTC. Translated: CASSLGVRGAYEQYF.

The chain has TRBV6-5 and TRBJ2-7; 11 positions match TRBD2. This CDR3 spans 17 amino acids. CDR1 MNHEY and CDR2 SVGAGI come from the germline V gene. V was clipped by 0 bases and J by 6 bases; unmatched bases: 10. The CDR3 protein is CASSYSTVAGGRGEQYF. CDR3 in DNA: TGTGCCAGCAGTTACTCGACGGTAGCGGGAGGGAGGGGCGAGCAGTACTTC.

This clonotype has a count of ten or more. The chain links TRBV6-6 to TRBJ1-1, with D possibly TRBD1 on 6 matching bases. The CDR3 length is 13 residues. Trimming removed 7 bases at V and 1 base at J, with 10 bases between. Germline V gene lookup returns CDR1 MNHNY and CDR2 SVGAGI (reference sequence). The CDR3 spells CASTRQENTEAFF. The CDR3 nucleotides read TGTGCCAGCACCAGACAGGAGAACACTGAAGCTTTCTTT.